The rows below give T cell receptor beta chains drawn from one sample of a study of blood T cell repertoires in COVID-19. Sequenced by immunoSEQ multiplex PCR; TCRdb stores in-frame clones only, minus some. The sample holds tens of thousands of clones, about 85% seen once. Sequencing input: peripheral blood. All receptors come from a human donor in a cohort sampled during active COVID-19. Both conserved end residues are part of each CDR3. D genes are given only for firm matches. The size entry is marked missing in some rows and otherwise reads once, few, many or a size class.

>TRBV5-1|.|TRBJ1-3|.
TGCGCCAGCAGCTCTGGGACAAGCCTTGCGGACACCATATATTTT
CASSSGTSLADTIYF
>TRBV6-2/TRBV6-3|TRBD2|TRBJ2-5|.
TGTGCCAGCAGTTACTCGAGGTGGCGGGGGGCCCACCCTACAGAGACCCAGTACTTC
CASSYSRWRGAHPTETQYF
>TRBV12-3/TRBV12-4|.|TRBJ1-2|.
TGTGCCAGCAGTTTAGACAGGGACTATGGCTACACCTTC
CASSLDRDYGYTF
>TRBV7-2|TRBD2|TRBJ2-4|.
TGTGCCAGCAGCTTAAGGGAGGGAGAAAACATTCAGTACTTC
CASSLREGENIQYF
>TRBV4-3|TRBD2|TRBJ2-7|once
TGCGCCAGCAGCCAAGATCTTGCACTAGCGAGCGAGCAGTACTTC
CASSQDLALASEQYF
>TRBV29-1|TRBD1|TRBJ1-2|few
TGCAGCGCCCTGGACAGGGAGGACTATGGCTACACCTTC
CSALDREDYGYTF
>TRBV7-2|.|TRBJ1-3|.
TGTGCCAGCACCGAGTTTATCCGATCACCTGGAAACACCATATATTTT
CASTEFIRSPGNTIYF
>TRBV30|.|TRBJ2-3|.
TGTGCCTGGAGTGGACTAGGCGACACAGATACGCAGTATTTT
CAWSGLGDTDTQYF
>TRBV9|.|TRBJ1-4|.
TGTGCCAGCAGCGTAGGGACGACAGCCACTAATGAAAAACTGTTTTTT
CASSVGTTATNEKLFF
>TRBV7-9|TRBD1|TRBJ2-4|.
TGTGCCAGCACCAAAACGGCAGGACAGGGGGCGAACATTCAGTACTTC
CASTKTAGQGANIQYF
>TRBV30|.|TRBJ1-2|.
TGTGCCTGGAGTGTAAGCGGTCAGAGCTCGGTTGGCTACACCTTC
CAWSVSGQSSVGYTF
>TRBV4-2|TRBD2|TRBJ2-3|few
TGTGCCAGCAGCCAACCCCGAGCGGGGGGCACAGATACGCAGTATTTT
CASSQPRAGGTDTQYF
>TRBV7-2|.|TRBJ1-5|.
TGTGCCAGCAGCTTAGGTGGCAGGCCGAATCAGCCCCAGCATTTT
CASSLGGRPNQPQHF
>TRBV9|.|TRBJ1-5|.
TGTGCCAGCAGCGTTTTTTATGAGAGCAACCGCCTTCCCCAGCATTTT
CASSVFYESNRLPQHF
>TRBV5-5|TRBD1|TRBJ2-7|.
TGTGCCAGCACCAATGGGACAGGGGGCCCCTACGAGCAGTACTTC
CASTNGTGGPYEQYF
>TRBV19|TRBD1|TRBJ1-5|once
TGTGCCAGTAGTGCGGCAGGGGGACAGCCCCAGCATTTT
CASSAAGGQPQHF
>TRBV6-5|TRBD2|TRBJ2-1|once
TGTGCCAGCAGGCTTCTAGCGGGGCCCGACAATGAGCAGTTCTTC
CASRLLAGPDNEQFF
>TRBV5-1|.|TRBJ1-3|few
TGCGCCAGCAGCTTGCAAGGGGCGCAAAGTGGAAACACCATATATTTT
CASSLQGAQSGNTIYF
>TRBV6-7|TRBD1|TRBJ1-5|.
TGTGCCAGCAGTCGCGGGACAGCAACTAGCAATCAGCCCCAGCATTTT
CASSRGTATSNQPQHF
>TRBV28|.|TRBJ1-1|.
TGTGCCAGCAGTTTTTTGGGGCGTTCTGAAGCTTTCTTT
CASSFLGRSEAFF
>TRBV6-5|.|TRBJ2-2|few
TGTGCCATCCAGACAACCGGCGGGGAGCTGTTTTTT
CAIQTTGGELFF
>TRBV5-1|TRBD2|TRBJ2-3|once
TGCGCCAGCAGCACGGGACTAGCGGGAAATACGCAGTATTTT
CASSTGLAGNTQYF
>TRBV12-3/TRBV12-4|TRBD1|TRBJ2-7|few
TGTGCCAGCAGTAAAGGACAGGGCTACGAGCAGTACTTC
CASSKGQGYEQYF
>TRBV18|TRBD1|TRBJ1-5|once
TGTGCCAGCTCACGGGACAGGGGAAAGGGTTATCAGCCCCAGCATTTT
CASSRDRGKGYQPQHF
>TRBV7-3|TRBD2|TRBJ2-2|.
TGTGCCAGCAGTCGGAGCGGGGAGAACACCGGGGAGCTGTTTTTT
CASSRSGENTGELFF
>TRBV9|TRBD1|TRBJ2-1|few
TGTGCCAGCAGCCTACAGGGGGCTGGGTACAATGAGCAGTTCTTC
CASSLQGAGYNEQFF
>TRBV10-1|.|TRBJ2-2|.
TGCGCCAGCAGTGAGTTCCGTACGAACACCGGGGAGCTGTTTTTT
CASSEFRTNTGELFF
>TRBV6-6|.|TRBJ1-3|.
TGTGCCAGCAGCCCAACCAGGGGCCCTGGAAACACCATATATTTT
CASSPTRGPGNTIYF
>TRBV24-1|.|TRBJ1-3|.
TGTGCCACCAGTGATTTGAGGATCGACAGGTGGATCTCTGGAAACACCATATATTTT
CATSDLRIDRWISGNTIYF
>TRBV6-4|.|TRBJ2-1|.
TGTGCCAGCAGTGACTCCGCAGATTACAATGAGCAGTTCTTC
CASSDSADYNEQFF
>TRBV9|.|TRBJ2-1|.
TGTGCCAGCAGCGTAGACGGGGTGGGGATGAATGAGCAGTTCTTC
CASSVDGVGMNEQFF
>TRBV5-4|TRBD1|TRBJ1-2|.
TGTGCCAGCAGCTCCCGGACAGGGGGCAACTATGGCTACACCTTC
CASSSRTGGNYGYTF
>TRBV5-6|.|TRBJ2-6|.
TGTGCCAGCAGCTTGGCGGGGGGCGCTGGGGCCAACGTCCTGACTTTC
CASSLAGGAGANVLTF
>TRBV6-6|TRBD2|TRBJ2-3|.
TGTGCCAGCAGGACTTCGGGGGGGGGTTCAGATACGCAGTATTTT
CASRTSGGGSDTQYF
>TRBV24-1|TRBD2|TRBJ2-2|.
TGTGCCACCAGTGATTGGACTAGCAGGCCCGACACCGGGGAGCTGTTTTTT
CATSDWTSRPDTGELFF
>TRBV18|TRBD2|TRBJ2-2|.
TGTGCCAGCTCACCACCGGGAGGGCCGAACACCGGGGAGCTGTTTTTT
CASSPPGGPNTGELFF
>TRBV15|.|TRBJ2-7|.
TGTGCCACCAGCAGAGATCCAGGAGGGAGCTACGAGCAGTACTTC
CATSRDPGGSYEQYF
>TRBV20-1|.|TRBJ1-2|.
TGCAGTGCCGGGGGGGACTATGGCTACACCTTC
CSAGGDYGYTF
>TRBV11-2|TRBD1|TRBJ1-5|once
TGTGCCAGCAGCCCAGGACAGGGTAGGGGCAATCAGCCCCAGCATTTT
CASSPGQGRGNQPQHF
>TRBV6-5|.|TRBJ1-3|.
TGTGCCAGCAGTTACTCGGCCAGCTCTGGAAACACCATATATTTT
CASSYSASSGNTIYF
>TRBV12-3/TRBV12-4|.|TRBJ2-7|.
TGTGCCAGCAGTTTAGGGGCCTCGTGGCAGTACTTC
CASSLGASWQYF
>TRBV28|TRBD1|TRBJ2-7|.
TGTGCCAGCAGGGGACAGGGCTACGAGCAGTACTTC
CASRGQGYEQYF